The 6 T cell receptor beta chains presented below share a single source sample, sequenced in a study of tumor-infiltrating lymphocytes in primary liver carcinoma. Starting material of about 480 ng total RNA yielded TCR beta cDNA via a constant-region primer. ARM-PCR, slightly modified, supplied the TCR beta libraries through three nested multiplex PCR rounds. The first two PCR rounds used TRBV1-TRBV30 primers with a Cbeta primer, 10 cycles each. MiXCR, run by TCRdb on the multiplex PCR reads, gives a single entry per CDR3 protein. The data hold some 40,000 distinct CDR3 sequences, with around 75% observed a single time. RNA and DNA were co-extracted from about 19-30 mg of unsorted bulk tissue. The specimen was tumor-adjacent normal liver tissue. The source is a man aged 40-49 years with primary liver carcinoma and hepatitis B virus infection.

A note on this clonotype: Since no conserved phenylalanine or tryptophan closes the CDR3, a read error is the likely cause. The chain couples TRBV6-2 or TRBV6-3 to TRBJ2-7; D gene uncertain. The germline V gene encodes CDR1 MNHEY and CDR2 SVGEGT. The CDR3 has 15 amino acids. Trimming left V 4 bases short and J 7 bases short, with 20 bases between. The CDR3 DNA sequence: TGTGCCAGCAGTTCACTCATGGACGTTCAGTATGAGCAGTACTTA. Amino acids: CASSSLMDVQYEQYL.

A remark on this clonotype: Its ends do not fully match the called genes, so a read error is possible. The chain recombines TRBV19 with TRBJ2-2; D is possibly TRBD2 (5 bases). Germline CDR1 reads LNHDA; CDR2 reads SQIVND (reference sequence). The CDR3 is made up of 12 amino acids. CDR3 residues: CASSISDGELLF. CDR3 nucleotides: TGTGCCAGTAGTATTAGTGACGGGGAGCTGCTTTTT.

A word on this clonotype: Lacking the conserved final phenylalanine or tryptophan, this CDR3 likely reflects a read error. The CDR3 spells CASSIGKTSGASRFCYEQFL. The CDR3 coding sequence is TGTGCCAGCAGCATAGGAAAGACTAGCGGGGCCTCACGGTTCTGCTATGAGCAGTTCCTC. The genes are TRBV11-1 and TRBJ2-1; TRBD2 aligns across 11 bases. The V segment lost 5 bases and the J segment 8 bases; nucleotides outside the gene matches: 23. CDR1 SGHAT and CDR2 FQDESV come from the germline V gene (reference sequence). CDR3 size: 20 residues.

In its sample, this clonotype was seen many times. The V and J genes are TRBV11-2 and TRBJ1-3, with D unclear. CDR3 length equals 17 residues. Germline V CDR1 and CDR2: SGHAT, FQNNGV. Trimming pared 0 bases from V and 0 bases from J, leaving 12 bases between. CDR3 protein: CASSLDGWELSGNTIYF. The CDR3 nucleotides are TGTGCCAGCAGCTTAGACGGCTGGGAACTCTCTGGAAACACCATATATTTT. The full variable domain, rest sourced from reference TRBV11-2 and TRBJ1-3, is EAGVAQSPRYKIIEKRQSVAFWCNPISGHATLYWYQQILGQGPKLLIQFQNNGVVDDSQLPKDRFSAERLKGVDSTLKIQPAKLEDSAVYLCASSLDGWELSGNTIYFGEGSWLTVV.

Details on this clonotype: Germline and junction disagree at one end, which may indicate a read error. The chain carries TRBV4-3 and TRBJ1-4; D is undetermined. The CDR3 loop spans 19 amino acids. In germline, CDR1 is LGHNA, CDR2 YSLEER. CDR3 coding DNA: TGCGCCAGCAGCCAAGAGTACGGCAGTGGGCGCGAAACTAAAGAAAAACTGTTTTTT. Its protein product is CASSQEYGSGRETKEKLFF.

The V and J genes are TRBV6-1 and TRBJ1-4; D is uncertain. The CDR3 totals 16 residues. Trimming took 0 bases from V and 5 from J, leaving 13 bases between them. CDR1 MNHNS and CDR2 SASEGT come from the germline V gene. DNA of the CDR3: TGTGCCAGCAGTGAAGCGGGTATTGCAATCAATGAAAAACTGTTTTTT. Residues: CASSEAGIAINEKLFF.